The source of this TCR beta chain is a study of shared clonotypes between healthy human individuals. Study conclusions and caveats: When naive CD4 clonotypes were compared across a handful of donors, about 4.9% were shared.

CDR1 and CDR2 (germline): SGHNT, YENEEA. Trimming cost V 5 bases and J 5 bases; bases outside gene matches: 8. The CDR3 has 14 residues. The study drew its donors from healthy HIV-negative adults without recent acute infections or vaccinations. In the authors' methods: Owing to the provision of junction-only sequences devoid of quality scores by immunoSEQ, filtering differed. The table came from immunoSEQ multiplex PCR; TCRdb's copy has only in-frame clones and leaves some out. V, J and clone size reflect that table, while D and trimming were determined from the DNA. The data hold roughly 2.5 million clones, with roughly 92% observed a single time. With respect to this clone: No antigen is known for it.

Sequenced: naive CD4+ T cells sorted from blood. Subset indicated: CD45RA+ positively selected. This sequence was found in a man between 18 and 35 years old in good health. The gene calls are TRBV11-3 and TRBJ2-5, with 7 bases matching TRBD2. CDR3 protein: CASSLKRGGETQYF. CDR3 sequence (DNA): TGTGCCAGCAGCCTCAAACGGGGAGGGGAGACCCAGTACTTC.